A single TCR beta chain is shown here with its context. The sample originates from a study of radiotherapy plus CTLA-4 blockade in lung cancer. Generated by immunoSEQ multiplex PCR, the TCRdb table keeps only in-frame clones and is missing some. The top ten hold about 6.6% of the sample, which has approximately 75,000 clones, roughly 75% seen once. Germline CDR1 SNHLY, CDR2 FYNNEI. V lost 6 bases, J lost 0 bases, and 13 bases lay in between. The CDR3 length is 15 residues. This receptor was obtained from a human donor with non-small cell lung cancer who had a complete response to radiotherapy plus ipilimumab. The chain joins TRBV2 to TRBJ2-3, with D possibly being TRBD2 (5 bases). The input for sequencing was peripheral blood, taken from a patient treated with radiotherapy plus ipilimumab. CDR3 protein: CASRLSSQSTDTQYF. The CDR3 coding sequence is TGTGCCAGCAGGCTTTCTAGCCAGAGCACAGATACGCAGTATTTT.